This T cell receptor (beta chain) emerged from a study of cytomegalovirus exposure and HLA in healthy donors (dated by TCRdb to about 2017). Concerning the study at large: The 500 to 700 repertoires of the first cohort and the 120 validation repertoires were produced on the same platform, according to a later analysis. High-throughput TCR immunosequencing, statistical association of individual TCRs with disease status, and machine learning were combined to predict cytomegalovirus infection status. The study aimed to test whether signatures of past pathogen exposure could be identified by cataloging public T cell receptors. Besides the first cohort of roughly 700 subjects, a separate validation cohort made up of roughly 130 different subjects was used. The full study reports these points: In vitro tests confirmed that a few of the cytomegalovirus-associated TCR beta chains recognize cytomegalovirus antigens. A total of about 150 TCR beta chains were listed by the study as associated with cytomegalovirus. In both the original and validation cohorts, the classifier was reported to diagnose cytomegalovirus status with high specificity and sensitivity. Most TCR sequences were seen in very few donors, while some public TCRs were found in many individuals. The authors suggested that the approach could potentially be generalized to other disease states and immunological phenotypes. A later analysis found that TCRs clustered in the first cohort also tended to co-occur in the roughly 110 validation repertoires, with 94% of cluster scores above 0. All 120 or so repertoires were used to score co-occurrence in the validation cohort in a later analysis, because that analysis had no HLA typing for the cohort.

V is cut back by 4 bases and J by 0 bases, with 10 bases in the junction unmatched. According to the germline V gene, CDR1 reads SGDLS and CDR2 reads YYNGEE. Measured from the cysteine to the phenylalanine, the CDR3 is 17 residues long. Of the read, only the CDR3 DNA is kept; its 51 bases are in frame from base 1. Note on this clone: What this receptor recognizes is not known. The sample holds no much larger clone one base away, and base qualities are not on file.

The method behind the library was the immunoSEQ multiplex PCR assay. As for the authors' bioinformatics: To diagnose cytomegalovirus status from the catalog of TCR beta chain sequences, a statistical classification framework was built. The immuneACCESS repertoire file appears here via TCRdb, limited to in-frame rearrangements. These files lack a portion of the clones; in checked studies, under half of the deficit traces to unresolved V genes, and the cause of the others is not known. V and J calls and clone size are those listed in that table; D and trimming were worked out from the DNA. The sample records 150,000 to 200,000 clones, roughly nine tenths of which are singletons. Of the sample, 5% to 7% is held by the ten largest clones. The donors belonged to the validation cohort of about 120 subjects, which was separate from the roughly 700-subject first cohort.

The receptor was isolated from a woman aged 25 to 39 in good health and CMV-seronegative. Material for sequencing was PBMCs. The V gene is TRBV9 and the J gene is TRBJ1-3, with TRBD1 matching 7 junction bases. The CDR3 amino acid sequence is: CASSLTTGFRSGNTIYF. The DNA sequence is as follows: TGTGCCAGCAGCCTTACGACAGGGTTTCGCTCTGGAAACACCATATATTTT.